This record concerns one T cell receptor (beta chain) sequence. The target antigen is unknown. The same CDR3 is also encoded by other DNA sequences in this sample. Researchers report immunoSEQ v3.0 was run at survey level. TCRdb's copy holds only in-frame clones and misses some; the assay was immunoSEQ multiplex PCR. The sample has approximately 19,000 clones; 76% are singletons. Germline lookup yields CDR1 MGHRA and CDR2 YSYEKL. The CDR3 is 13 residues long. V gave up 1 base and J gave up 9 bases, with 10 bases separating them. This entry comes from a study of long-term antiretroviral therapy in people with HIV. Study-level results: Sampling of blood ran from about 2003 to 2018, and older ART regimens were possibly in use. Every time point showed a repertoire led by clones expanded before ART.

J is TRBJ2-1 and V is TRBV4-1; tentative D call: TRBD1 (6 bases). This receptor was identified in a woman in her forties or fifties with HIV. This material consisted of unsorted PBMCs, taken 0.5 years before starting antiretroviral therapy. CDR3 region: CASSQAWGLEQFF. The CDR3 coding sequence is TGCGCCAGCAGCCAAGCTTGGGGGCTTGAGCAGTTCTTC.